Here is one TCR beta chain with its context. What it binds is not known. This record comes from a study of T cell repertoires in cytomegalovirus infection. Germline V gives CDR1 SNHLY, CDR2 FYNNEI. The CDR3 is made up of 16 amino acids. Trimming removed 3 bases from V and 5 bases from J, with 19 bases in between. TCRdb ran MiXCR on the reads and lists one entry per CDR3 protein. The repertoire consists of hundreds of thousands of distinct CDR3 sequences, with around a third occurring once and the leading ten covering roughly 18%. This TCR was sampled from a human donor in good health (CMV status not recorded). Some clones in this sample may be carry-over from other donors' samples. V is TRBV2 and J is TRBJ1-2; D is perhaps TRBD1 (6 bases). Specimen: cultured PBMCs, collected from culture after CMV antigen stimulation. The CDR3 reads CASSDLRGRLEYGYTF. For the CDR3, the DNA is TGTGCCAGCAGTGATTTACGGGGGCGCCTAGAGTATGGCTACACCTTC.